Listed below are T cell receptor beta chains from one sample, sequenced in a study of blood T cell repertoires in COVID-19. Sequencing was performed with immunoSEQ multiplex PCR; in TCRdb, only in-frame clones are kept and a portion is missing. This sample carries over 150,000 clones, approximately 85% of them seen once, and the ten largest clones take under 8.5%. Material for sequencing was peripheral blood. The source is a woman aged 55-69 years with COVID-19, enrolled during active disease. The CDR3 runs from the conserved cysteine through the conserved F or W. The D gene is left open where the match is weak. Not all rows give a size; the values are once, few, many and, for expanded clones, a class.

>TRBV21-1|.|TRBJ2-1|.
TGTGCCAGCAGCGGGGGAACTAGCGGGCGCTCCTACAATGAGCAGTTCTTC
CASSGGTSGRSYNEQFF
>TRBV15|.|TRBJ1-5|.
TGTGCCAGTCAGGGTGGGGCACTCAATCAGCCCCAGCATTTT
CASQGGALNQPQHF
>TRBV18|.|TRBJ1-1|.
TGTGCCAGCTCCCGATTGACAGGGAACACTGAAGCTTTCTTT
CASSRLTGNTEAFF
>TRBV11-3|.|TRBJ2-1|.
TGTGCCAGCAGCTTAGACTCCGACAGGACGGGTGAGCAGTTCTTC
CASSLDSDRTGEQFF
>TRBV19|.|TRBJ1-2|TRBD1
TGTGCCAGTAGTGGAAACAGGGGGACTCTAGATGGCTACACCTTC
CASSGNRGTLDGYTF
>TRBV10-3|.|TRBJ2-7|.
TGTGCCATCGGACAGTACGAGCAGTACTTC
CAIGQYEQYF
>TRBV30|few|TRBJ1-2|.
TGTGCCTGGAGTACGGGGTTGGGCTATGGCTACACCTTC
CAWSTGLGYGYTF
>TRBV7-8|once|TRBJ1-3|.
TGTGCCAGCAGTTCGGGAGGTTCTGGAAACACCATATATTTT
CASSSGGSGNTIYF
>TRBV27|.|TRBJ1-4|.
TGTGCCAGCAGTTCCTCCGGGACTGGTGAAAAACTGTTTTTT
CASSSSGTGEKLFF
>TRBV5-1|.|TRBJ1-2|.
TGCGCCAGCAGCTTGGGGGCGGGAGACTATGGCTACACCTTC
CASSLGAGDYGYTF
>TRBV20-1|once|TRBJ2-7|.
TGCAGTGCAAGAGGCGGCTACGAGCAGTACTTC
CSARGGYEQYF
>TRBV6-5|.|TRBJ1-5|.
TGTGCCAGCAGCAGTATTCGGGGTCAGCCCCAGCATTTT
CASSSIRGQPQHF
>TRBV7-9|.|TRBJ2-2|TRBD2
TGTGCCAGCAGCTTAGATAGCGGGATGAACACCGGGGAGCTGTTTTTT
CASSLDSGMNTGELFF
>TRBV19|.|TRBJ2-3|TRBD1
TGTGCCAGTAGTAGTAGGACAGGGGGCACAGATACGCAGTATTTT
CASSSRTGGTDTQYF
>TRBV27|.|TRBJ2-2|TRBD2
TGTGCCAGCAGTTTAAGACTAGCGTCTGGGACCGGGGAGCTGTTTTTT
CASSLRLASGTGELFF
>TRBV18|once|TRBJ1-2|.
TGTGCCAGCTCACTGGAAACAGGGCAATTCTATGGCTACACCTTC
CASSLETGQFYGYTF
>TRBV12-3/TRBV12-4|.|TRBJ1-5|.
TGTGCCAGCAGTTCCCAGGGGCCACGTAGACAGCATTTT
CASSSQGPRRQHF
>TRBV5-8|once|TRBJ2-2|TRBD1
TGTGCCAGCAGCTTGGTGACCCAGGGGGCGGCAACCGGGGAGCTGTTTTTT
CASSLVTQGAATGELFF
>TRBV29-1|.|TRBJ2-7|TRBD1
TGCAGCGCCTCCCCGGGACAGTCCTACGAGCAGTACTTC
CSASPGQSYEQYF
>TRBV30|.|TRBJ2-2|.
TGTGCCTGGAGAAAAGGACAGCCAACCGGGGAGCTGTTTTTT
CAWRKGQPTGELFF
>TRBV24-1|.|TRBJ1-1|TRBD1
TGTGCCACCACCGGACAGGGGGGGACTGAAGCTTTCTTT
CATTGQGGTEAFF
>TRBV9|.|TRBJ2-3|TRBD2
TGTGCCAGCAGCGGAGCGGGGGTCGTAGATACGCAGTATTTT
CASSGAGVVDTQYF
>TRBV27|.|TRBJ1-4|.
TGTGCCAGCAGTTTAATTGGTGAGAATGAAAAACTGTTTTTT
CASSLIGENEKLFF
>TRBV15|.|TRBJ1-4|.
TGTGCCACCAGCGGGGTTAGGGGCGTGGGGGAAAAACTGTTTTTT
CATSGVRGVGEKLFF